These 9 T cell receptor beta chains originate from one sample sequenced in a study of T-cell memory formation after mild COVID-19. TCRdb independently ran MiXCR on the 5' RACE reads; one entry per CDR3 protein. The table lists 150,000 to 200,000 distinct CDR3 sequences, under 14% of them singletons. The sample taken for sequencing was PBMCs or a T cell subset sorted from them (not recorded which). The receptors shown here come from a young man who had mild COVID-19 (a few samples of this study predate the infection). Cell type and time point are not known.

This clonotype was counted at least ten times. The rearrangement links TRBV6-2 or TRBV6-3 to TRBJ2-7; D possibly corresponds to TRBD2 (6 bases). Deletions cut 6 bases from V and 5 bases from J, with 26 bases between. The CDR3 is made up of 17 amino acids. Germline CDR1 reads MNHEY; CDR2 reads SVGEGT. This chain's CDR3 is CASRPSTQAGGKDEQYV. For the CDR3, the DNA is TGTGCCAGCAGGCCTTCAACCCAGGCAGGAGGGAAGGACGAGCAGTACGTC.

This clonotype was counted a few times. The chain links TRBV20-1 to TRBJ2-5, with D perhaps TRBD1 (5 bases). Germline lookup yields CDR1 DFQATT and CDR2 SNEGSKA (reference sequence). The CDR3 is 15 residues long. Trimming shortened V by 1 base and J by 5 bases, and 17 bases separated the two germline ends. CDR3 in amino acids: CSARVVGAVAETQYF. CDR3 nucleotide sequence: TGCAGTGCTAGAGTCGTAGGGGCGGTTGCGGAGACCCAGTACTTC.

Ten or more counts support this clonotype. The chain combines TRBV6-5 with TRBJ2-7, with 11 bases identical to TRBD1. The CDR3 totals 16 residues. The J segment lost 0 bases and the V segment lost 6 bases, leaving 7 bases of the junction unmatched. The V gene's germline CDR1 is MNHEY and CDR2 SVGAGI. CDR3 nucleotide sequence: TGTGCCAGCAGACCTTCCGGGACAGGGGGCTCCTACGAGCAGTACGTC. This sequence encodes CASRPSGTGGSYEQYV.

In this sample, this clonotype turned up many times. The rearrangement links TRBV7-2 to TRBJ2-1; D not certain. V dropped 5 bases and J dropped 2 bases, with 13 bases sitting between them. CDR3 length: 15 amino acids. Germline CDR1 and CDR2: SGHTA and FQGNSA. CDR3 in amino acids: CASSTDWHPYNEQFF. The CDR3 DNA reads TGTGCCAGCAGCACCGACTGGCACCCCTACAATGAGCAGTTCTTC. Full variable domain (rest looked up from reference TRBV7-2 and TRBJ2-1): GAGVSQSPSNKVTEKGKDVELRCDPISGHTALYWYRQSLGQGLEFLIYFQGNSAPDKSGLPSDRFSAERTGGSVSTLTIQRTQQEDSAVYLCASSTDWHPYNEQFFGPGTRLTVL.

This clonotype was observed a handful of times. J is TRBJ1-3 and V is TRBV5-1, with D tentatively TRBD1 (6 bases). The germline V gene encodes CDR1 SGHRS and CDR2 YFSETQ. This CDR3 spans 14 amino acids. V lost 4 bases to trimming and J lost 8 bases, with 16 bases between them. The CDR3 sequence is CASSRGGQQDTIYF. The CDR3, as DNA: TGCGCCAGCAGCAGGGGGGGCCAGCAAGACACCATATATTTT.

The CDR3 sequence: CASSHTSGGLTDTQYF. The CDR3 DNA is TGTGCCAGCAGTCATACTAGCGGGGGACTTACAGATACGCAGTATTTT. This sequence joins TRBV12-3 or TRBV12-4 and TRBJ2-3; TRBD2 matches at 11 bases. V lost 5 bases, J lost 3 bases, and 7 bases stayed unmatched. The CDR3 is 16 residues long.

This clonotype was seen only a few times. The V gene is TRBV6-2 or TRBV6-3, the J gene TRBJ1-2; TRBD1 is a possible D gene (5 bases). Looked up from germline, CDR1 is MNHEY and CDR2 is SVGEGT. V lost 2 bases and J 5 bases, leaving 12 bases between the germline ends. This CDR3 has 14 amino acids. The CDR3 DNA reads TGTGCCAGCAGTTACCCCGGGACGGTTTATGGCTACACCTTC. As protein: CASSYPGTVYGYTF.

This clonotype was counted ten times or more. The chain carries TRBV12-3 or TRBV12-4 and TRBJ2-3; no firm D call. The CDR3 contains 12 residues. Trimming removed 2 bases from V and 6 bases from J, with 6 bases in between. The CDR3 here is CASSLSWDTQYF. The CDR3 DNA is TGTGCCAGCAGTTTAAGTTGGGATACGCAGTATTTT.

This clonotype was seen only a few times. The chain has TRBV6-6 and TRBJ2-2; 11 positions match TRBD1. The CDR3 is made up of 15 amino acids. CDR1 and CDR2 from the germline V gene are MNHNY and SVGAGI (reference sequence). Trimming at V came to 6 bases and at J to 5 bases, leaving 5 bases not matched to a gene. CDR3 nucleotide sequence: TGTGCCAGCAGCCACTGGGACAGGGGGACCGGGGAGCTGTTTTTT. Its translation is CASSHWDRGTGELFF.